The 2 T cell receptor beta chains below were found in one sample sequenced in a study of a mutant IDH1 vaccine in newly diagnosed glioma. TCRdb's copy holds only in-frame clones and misses some; the assay was immunoSEQ multiplex PCR. The sample gives tens of thousands of clones, roughly 88% of which show up once; about 2.5% is in the top ten. As for time point: baseline, week 1 (first vaccination visit). Noted treatment: pre-vaccination baseline after standard-of-care therapy. This sample comprised PBMCs, obtained from a glioma patient treated with radiotherapy, temozolomide or both. Source of these receptors: a man aged 35 to 55 with glioma.

The gene calls are TRBV2 and TRBJ2-7; 9 bases agree with TRBD2. CDR1 and CDR2 (germline): SNHLY, FYNNEI. This CDR3 is 16 amino acids long. The V and J ends lost 4 bases and 1 base, in that order; junction bases with no gene match: 8. The CDR3 here is CASSAWVAGESYEQYF. CDR3 DNA: TGTGCCAGCAGTGCTTGGGTAGCGGGAGAATCCTACGAGCAGTACTTC.

The chain is built from TRBV11-2 and TRBJ2-1; D may be TRBD1 or TRBD2 (5 bases each). V was trimmed by 0 bases and J by 10 bases, leaving 7 bases between them. Germline V gene data show CDR1 as SGHAT and CDR2 as FQNNGV. CDR3 size: 12 residues. CDR3 sequence reads: CASSLDEGEQFF. For the CDR3, the DNA is TGTGCCAGCAGCTTAGACGAGGGGGAGCAGTTCTTC.